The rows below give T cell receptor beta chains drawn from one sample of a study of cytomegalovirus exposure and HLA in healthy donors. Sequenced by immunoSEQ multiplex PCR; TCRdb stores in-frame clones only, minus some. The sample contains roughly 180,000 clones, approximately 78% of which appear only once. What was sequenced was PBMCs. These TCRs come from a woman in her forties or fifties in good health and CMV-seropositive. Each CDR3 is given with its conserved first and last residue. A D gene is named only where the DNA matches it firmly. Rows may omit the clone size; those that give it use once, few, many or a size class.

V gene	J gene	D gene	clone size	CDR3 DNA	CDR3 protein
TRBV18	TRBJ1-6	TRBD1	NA	TGTGCCAGCACTGGACAGGGGGGGAATTCACCCCTCCACTTT	CASTGQGGNSPLHF
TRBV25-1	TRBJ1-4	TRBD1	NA	TGTGCCAGCACCGAGACAGGGCTCACTAATGAAAAACTGTTTTTT	CASTETGLTNEKLFF
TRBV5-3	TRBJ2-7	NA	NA	TGTGCCAGAAGCTTCCTAACCCTATCTTACTACGAGCAGTACTTC	CARSFLTLSYYEQYF
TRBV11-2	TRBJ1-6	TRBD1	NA	TGTGCCAGCAGCGGAAGTGGGACAGGACAATCACCCCTCCACTTT	CASSGSGTGQSPLHF
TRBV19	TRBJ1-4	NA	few	TGTGCCAGTAGGCAGGGTACGGGAAAACTGTTTTTT	CASRQGTGKLFF
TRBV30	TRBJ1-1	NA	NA	TGTGCCTGGAGTTCCTGGGGCGCCAAGCCGAACACTGAAGCTTTCTTT	CAWSSWGAKPNTEAFF
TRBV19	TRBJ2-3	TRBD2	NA	TGTGCCAGTAGTATAGATGTAGGCGGGGGGGCGGATACGCAGTATTTT	CASSIDVGGGADTQYF
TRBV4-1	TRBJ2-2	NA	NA	TGCGCCAGCAGCCAAGACGCAGGCCCCGGGGAGCTGTTTTTT	CASSQDAGPGELFF
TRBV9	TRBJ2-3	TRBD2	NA	TGTGCCAGCAGCGTAGACCCTAGCGGGGGCCTTCGAGATACGCAGTATTTT	CASSVDPSGGLRDTQYF
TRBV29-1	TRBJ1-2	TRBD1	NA	TGCAGCGTCGGACAGGGGTATGGCTACACCTTC	CSVGQGYGYTF
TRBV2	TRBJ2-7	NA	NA	TGTGCCAGCAGTGATTCCCGGTACGAGCAGTACTTC	CASSDSRYEQYF
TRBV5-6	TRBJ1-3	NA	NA	TGTGCCAGCAGCTCCGGGACATCCAAGGGGTATTTT	CASSSGTSKGYF
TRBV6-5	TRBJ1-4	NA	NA	TGTGCCAGCAGTTCCGGCTTGGGGGGGGGTGAAAAACTGTTTTTT	CASSSGLGGGEKLFF
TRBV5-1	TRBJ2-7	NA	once	TGCGCCAGCAGCTTGACTAGTAATCGCTACGAGCAGTACTTC	CASSLTSNRYEQYF
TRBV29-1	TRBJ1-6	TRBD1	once	TGCAGCGTTTCGGACAGGGAGGAGTCACCCCTCCACTTT	CSVSDREESPLHF
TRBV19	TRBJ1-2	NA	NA	TGTGCCAGTAGTCTTCAGGGCGAGAGTGGCTACACCTTC	CASSLQGESGYTF
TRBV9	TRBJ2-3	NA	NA	TGTGCCAGCAGCGTAGTCGGGGGAACAGATACGCAGTATTTT	CASSVVGGTDTQYF
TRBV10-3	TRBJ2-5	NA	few	TGTGCCATCAGTGGAACGAGGTCGGAGACCCAGTACTTC	CAISGTRSETQYF
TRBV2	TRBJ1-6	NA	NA	TGTGCCAGCAGATCTATGCCGGGACTTAATTCACCCCTCCACTTT	CASRSMPGLNSPLHF
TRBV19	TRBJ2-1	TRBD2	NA	TGTGCCAGTAGTCTGGATAGCGGGGGAGGAGGGAATGAGCAGTTCTTC	CASSLDSGGGGNEQFF
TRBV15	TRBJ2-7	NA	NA	TGTGCCACCAGCATAGGAGGCAGCTCCTACGAGCAGTACTTC	CATSIGGSSYEQYF
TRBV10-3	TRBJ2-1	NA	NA	TGTGCCATCAGTGAGGCGGAATACAATGAGCAGTTCTTC	CAISEAEYNEQFF
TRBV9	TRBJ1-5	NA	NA	TGTGCCAGCAGCGAACGGGGCAATCAGCCCCAGCATTTT	CASSERGNQPQHF
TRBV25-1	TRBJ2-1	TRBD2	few	TGTGCCTGTAGCGGGGGCCGATACAATGAGCAGTTCTTC	CACSGGRYNEQFF
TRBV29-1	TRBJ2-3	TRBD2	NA	TGCAGCGTTGAAGCTAGCGGGGGGGATTATACGCAGTATTTT	CSVEASGGDYTQYF
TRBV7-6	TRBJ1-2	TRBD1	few	TGTGCCAGCAGCGCCGGGACAGGGAGTGGCTACACCTTC	CASSAGTGSGYTF
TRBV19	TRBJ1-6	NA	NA	TGTGCCAGTAGTACGACACCCAACCATGCCTATAATTCACCCCTCCACTTT	CASSTTPNHAYNSPLHF
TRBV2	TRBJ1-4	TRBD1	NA	TGTGCCAGCAGGTTCGGGACAGTGGATGAAAAACTGTTTTTT	CASRFGTVDEKLFF
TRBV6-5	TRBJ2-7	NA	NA	TGTGCCAGCACTTACCGAGCAGGCATCGAGCAGTACTTC	CASTYRAGIEQYF
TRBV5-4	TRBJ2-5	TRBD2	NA	TGTGCCAGCAGTCCTGTCGGGAGGGGAGCGGGGAACCAAGAGACCCAGTACTTC	CASSPVGRGAGNQETQYF
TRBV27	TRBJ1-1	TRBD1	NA	TGTGCCAGCCCTCGACAGGGAAAAGCTGAAGCTTTCTTT	CASPRQGKAEAFF
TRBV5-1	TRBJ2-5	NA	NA	TGCGCCAGCAGCTTGGCTGAACGGTGGGGGGGCGCGATTGACCAGTACTTC	CASSLAERWGGAIDQYF
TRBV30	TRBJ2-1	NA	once	TGTGCCTGGAGCCGACTCTACAATGAGCAGTTCTTC	CAWSRLYNEQFF
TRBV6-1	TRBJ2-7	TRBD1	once	TGTGCCAGCAGAAAAGGGACAGATACTTCCTACGAGCAGTACTTC	CASRKGTDTSYEQYF
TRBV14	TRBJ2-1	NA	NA	TGTGCCAGCAGCCAAGTACGGGGGAGATGGAATGAGCAGTTCTTC	CASSQVRGRWNEQFF
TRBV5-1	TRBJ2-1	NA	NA	TGCGCCAGCCCCGGAGGAATTCGCTCCTACAATGAGCAGTTCTTC	CASPGGIRSYNEQFF
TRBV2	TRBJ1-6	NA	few	TGTGCCAGCAGTGAAGACAGCTACTCACCCCTCCACTTT	CASSEDSYSPLHF
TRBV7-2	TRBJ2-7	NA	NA	TGTGCCAGCAGCTTAGTTCAGGGTGCCGGCGAGCAGTACTTC	CASSLVQGAGEQYF
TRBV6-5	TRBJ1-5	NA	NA	TGTGCCAGCCCGGACGGGACTGGGCCCCAGCATTTT	CASPDGTGPQHF